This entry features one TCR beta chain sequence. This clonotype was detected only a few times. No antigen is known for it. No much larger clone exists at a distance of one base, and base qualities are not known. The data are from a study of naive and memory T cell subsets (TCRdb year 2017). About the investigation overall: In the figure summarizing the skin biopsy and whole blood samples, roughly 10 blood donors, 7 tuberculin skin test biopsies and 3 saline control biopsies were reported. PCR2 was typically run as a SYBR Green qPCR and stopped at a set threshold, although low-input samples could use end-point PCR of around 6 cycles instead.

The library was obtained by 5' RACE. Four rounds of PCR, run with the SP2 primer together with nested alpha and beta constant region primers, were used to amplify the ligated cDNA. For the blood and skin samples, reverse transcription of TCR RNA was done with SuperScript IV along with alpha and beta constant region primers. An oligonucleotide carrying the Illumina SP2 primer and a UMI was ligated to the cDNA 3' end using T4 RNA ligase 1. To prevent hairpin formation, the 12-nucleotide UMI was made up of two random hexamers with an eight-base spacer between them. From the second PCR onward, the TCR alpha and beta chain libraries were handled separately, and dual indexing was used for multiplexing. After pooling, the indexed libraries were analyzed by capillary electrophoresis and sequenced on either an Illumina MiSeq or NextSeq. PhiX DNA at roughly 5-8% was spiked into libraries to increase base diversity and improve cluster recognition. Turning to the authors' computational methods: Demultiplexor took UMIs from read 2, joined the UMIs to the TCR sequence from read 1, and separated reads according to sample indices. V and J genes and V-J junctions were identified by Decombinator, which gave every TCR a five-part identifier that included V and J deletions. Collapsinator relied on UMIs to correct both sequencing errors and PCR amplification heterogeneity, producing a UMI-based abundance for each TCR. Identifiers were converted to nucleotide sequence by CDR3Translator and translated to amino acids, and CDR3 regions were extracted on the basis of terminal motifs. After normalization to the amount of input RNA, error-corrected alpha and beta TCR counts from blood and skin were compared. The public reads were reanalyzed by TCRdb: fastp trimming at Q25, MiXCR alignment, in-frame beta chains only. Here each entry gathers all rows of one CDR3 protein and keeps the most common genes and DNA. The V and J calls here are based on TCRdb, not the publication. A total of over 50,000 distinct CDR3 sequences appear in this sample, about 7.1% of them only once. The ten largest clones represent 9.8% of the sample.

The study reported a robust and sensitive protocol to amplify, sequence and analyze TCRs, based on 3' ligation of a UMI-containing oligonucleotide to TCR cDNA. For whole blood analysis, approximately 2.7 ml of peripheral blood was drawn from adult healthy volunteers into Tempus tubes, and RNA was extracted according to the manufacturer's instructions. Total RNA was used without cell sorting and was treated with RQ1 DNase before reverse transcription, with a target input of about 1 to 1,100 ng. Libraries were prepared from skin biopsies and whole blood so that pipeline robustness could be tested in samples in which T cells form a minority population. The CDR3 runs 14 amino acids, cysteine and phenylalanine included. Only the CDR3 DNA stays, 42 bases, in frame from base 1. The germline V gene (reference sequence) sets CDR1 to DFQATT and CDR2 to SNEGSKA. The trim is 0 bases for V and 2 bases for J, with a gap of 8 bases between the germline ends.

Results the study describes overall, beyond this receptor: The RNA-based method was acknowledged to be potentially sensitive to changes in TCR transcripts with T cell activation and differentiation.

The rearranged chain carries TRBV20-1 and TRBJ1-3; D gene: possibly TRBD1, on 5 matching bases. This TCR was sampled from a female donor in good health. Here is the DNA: TGCAGTGCTAGAGAATGGGGGACTGGAAACACCATATATTTT. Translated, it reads CSAREWGTGNTIYF.